A selection of T cell receptor beta chains follows, all from one sample in a study of metastatic and nonmetastatic thyroid tumors. TCRdb reassembled clones from the PCR reads with MiXCR. The sample shows 12,000 or so clones, 25% to 40% of them seen only once. Sequenced sample: tumor tissue. The origin of the receptors is a female donor with papillary thyroid cancer or a benign thyroid nodule (not recorded which). Some clones in this sample may be carry-over from other donors' samples. CDR3s include the opening cysteine and the closing phenylalanine or tryptophan. A D gene is named only where the DNA matches it firmly. Clone size is not always given. Where it is, it says once, few, many or a class for expanded clones.

J gene: TRBJ1-3; clone size: NA; V gene: TRBV7-2; D gene: TRBD1; CDR3 DNA: TGTGCCAGCAGCGTGGACAGGCGGGACACCATATATTTT; CDR3 protein: CASSVDRRDTIYF
J gene: TRBJ2-7; clone size: few; V gene: TRBV24-1; D gene: NA; CDR3 DNA: TGTGCCACCAGTGATTTTGGCCGCGAGCAGTACTTC; CDR3 protein: CATSDFGREQYF
J gene: TRBJ1-5; clone size: medium-sized; V gene: TRBV2; D gene: NA; CDR3 DNA: TGTGCCAGCACTAGGACCTCAGGAGGCAATCAGCCCCAGCATTTT; CDR3 protein: CASTRTSGGNQPQHF
J gene: TRBJ1-1; clone size: NA; V gene: TRBV18; D gene: TRBD1; CDR3 DNA: TGTGCCAGCTCACCAAGGGGGATGACAGGGACTGAAGCTTTCTTT; CDR3 protein: CASSPRGMTGTEAFF
J gene: TRBJ1-4; clone size: many; V gene: TRBV6-1; D gene: TRBD1; CDR3 DNA: TGTGCCAGGGGACAGGCGCTGCTATATAATGAAAAACTGTTTTTT; CDR3 protein: CARGQALLYNEKLFF
J gene: TRBJ1-2; clone size: few; V gene: TRBV12-3/TRBV12-4; D gene: NA; CDR3 DNA: TGTGCCAGCAGTCCGAGGGCCGGCGAGGGCTACACCTTC; CDR3 protein: CASSPRAGEGYTF
J gene: TRBJ1-1; clone size: NA; V gene: TRBV4-1; D gene: NA; CDR3 DNA: TGCGCCAGCAGCCAAGATCCGGGTAGCGCTGAAGCTTTCTTT; CDR3 protein: CASSQDPGSAEAFF
J gene: TRBJ1-3; clone size: few; V gene: TRBV6-1; D gene: TRBD1; CDR3 DNA: TGTGCCAGCATCCTTGGGACAGTCCGGCAAAACACCATATATTTT; CDR3 protein: CASILGTVRQNTIYF
J gene: TRBJ2-7; clone size: NA; V gene: TRBV19; D gene: TRBD2; CDR3 DNA: TGTGCCAGTAGTCTGGGACTAGGATCCTACGAGCAGTACTTC; CDR3 protein: CASSLGLGSYEQYF
J gene: TRBJ1-2; clone size: few; V gene: TRBV2; D gene: TRBD1; CDR3 DNA: TGTGCCAGCAGTGAAGTGGACAGGAAACTCTATGGCTACACCTTC; CDR3 protein: CASSEVDRKLYGYTF
J gene: TRBJ2-7; clone size: many; V gene: TRBV5-5; D gene: TRBD1; CDR3 DNA: TGTGCCAGCAACGCGGCCCTCGACAGGGGCACCTACGAGCAGTACTTC; CDR3 protein: CASNAALDRGTYEQYF
J gene: TRBJ2-5; clone size: NA; V gene: TRBV10-3; D gene: TRBD1; CDR3 DNA: TGTGCCATCATTCCCGGGACAGGGGGTCCATTCCAAGAGACCCAGTATTTC; CDR3 protein: CAIIPGTGGPFQETQYF
J gene: TRBJ2-2; clone size: many; V gene: TRBV2; D gene: TRBD2; CDR3 DNA: TGTGCCAGCAGGCGGGGGGCCCTCCAGAACACCGGGGAGCTGTTTTTT; CDR3 protein: CASRRGALQNTGELFF
J gene: TRBJ2-7; clone size: NA; V gene: TRBV5-1; D gene: TRBD2; CDR3 DNA: TGCGCCAGCAGCTTGGACCTAGCGGGAGGCTACGAGCAGTACTTC; CDR3 protein: CASSLDLAGGYEQYF
J gene: TRBJ1-2; clone size: NA; V gene: TRBV7-2; D gene: NA; CDR3 DNA: TGTGCCAGCAGCTTAGAGTCCCACAGAAGCTATGGCTACACCTTC; CDR3 protein: CASSLESHRSYGYTF
J gene: TRBJ2-7; clone size: few; V gene: TRBV7-2; D gene: NA; CDR3 DNA: TGTGCCAGCAGCTTAGAAGGCTCTGGGGAGCAGTACTTC; CDR3 protein: CASSLEGSGEQYF
J gene: TRBJ2-1; clone size: NA; V gene: TRBV11-1; D gene: TRBD2; CDR3 DNA: TGTTCCAGCAGTCATACGGGACTAGCGGGGGAGAATGAGCAGTTCTTC; CDR3 protein: CSSSHTGLAGENEQFF
J gene: TRBJ2-7; clone size: few; V gene: TRBV6-2/TRBV6-3; D gene: NA; CDR3 DNA: TGTGCCAGCAGTTACCAGGTTTCCTACGAGCAGTACTTC; CDR3 protein: CASSYQVSYEQYF
J gene: TRBJ2-7; clone size: NA; V gene: TRBV11-1; D gene: TRBD2; CDR3 DNA: TGTGCCAGCAGCCCCACCGCCGGGACTAGGGAGGACACTGTGCAGTACTTC; CDR3 protein: CASSPTAGTREDTVQYF
J gene: TRBJ2-2; clone size: once; V gene: TRBV9; D gene: NA; CDR3 DNA: TGTGCCAGCACCGTAGTGGATACGCTCACCGGGGAGCTGTTTTTT; CDR3 protein: CASTVVDTLTGELFF
J gene: TRBJ2-1; clone size: many; V gene: TRBV4-3; D gene: TRBD2; CDR3 DNA: TGCGCCAGCAGCCAGGGCTTCGGGAGGAAGTATGAGCAGTTCTTC; CDR3 protein: CASSQGFGRKYEQFF
J gene: TRBJ1-2; clone size: NA; V gene: TRBV6-6; D gene: NA; CDR3 DNA: TGTGCCAGCAGTTACTCGAGTTGGGGAGTTAGCTATGGCTACACCTTC; CDR3 protein: CASSYSSWGVSYGYTF
J gene: TRBJ1-1; clone size: NA; V gene: TRBV20-1; D gene: NA; CDR3 DNA: TGCAGTGCTAGAGATGGTTCGGAGCTTGAAGCTTTCTTT; CDR3 protein: CSARDGSELEAFF
J gene: TRBJ1-6; clone size: NA; V gene: TRBV20-1; D gene: TRBD1; CDR3 DNA: TGCAGTGCTAGAGAGATCCGACAGGGAACCTCCTATAATTCACCCCTCCACTTT; CDR3 protein: CSAREIRQGTSYNSPLHF
J gene: TRBJ1-2; clone size: NA; V gene: TRBV19; D gene: NA; CDR3 DNA: TGTGCCAGTTCAGCTATTGGCTATGGCTACACCTTC; CDR3 protein: CASSAIGYGYTF
J gene: TRBJ1-1; clone size: NA; V gene: TRBV12-3/TRBV12-4; D gene: NA; CDR3 DNA: TGTGCCAGCAGTTTCGACGGGGGTGAAGCTTTCTTT; CDR3 protein: CASSFDGGEAFF
J gene: TRBJ2-3; clone size: NA; V gene: TRBV14; D gene: NA; CDR3 DNA: TGTGCCAGCATCCAAGACTCCGCTCGCGTTAGCACACATACGCAGTATTTT; CDR3 protein: CASIQDSARVSTHTQYF
J gene: TRBJ2-2; clone size: many; V gene: TRBV20-1; D gene: NA; CDR3 DNA: TGCAGTGCTAGAGATGGGCAGGCTAACACCGGGGAGCTGTTTTTT; CDR3 protein: CSARDGQANTGELFF
J gene: TRBJ2-1; clone size: few; V gene: TRBV6-1; D gene: NA; CDR3 DNA: TGTGCCAGCAGTGACCGGGTTGGGGGCAATGAGCAGTTCTTC; CDR3 protein: CASSDRVGGNEQFF
J gene: TRBJ2-3; clone size: NA; V gene: TRBV5-1; D gene: NA; CDR3 DNA: TGCGCCAGCAGCTTGGGACAGGTGGCAGATACGCAGTATTTT; CDR3 protein: CASSLGQVADTQYF
J gene: TRBJ2-2; clone size: many; V gene: TRBV20-1; D gene: NA; CDR3 DNA: TGCAGTGCTACTGGGAGCGGGGAGCTGTTTTTT; CDR3 protein: CSATGSGELFF
J gene: TRBJ1-1; clone size: NA; V gene: TRBV20-1; D gene: TRBD1; CDR3 DNA: TGCAGTGCTTTAGAGGGGGCTAGTGCTGAAGCTTTCTTT; CDR3 protein: CSALEGASAEAFF
J gene: TRBJ2-1; clone size: NA; V gene: TRBV6-1; D gene: NA; CDR3 DNA: TGTGCCAGCAGTGAATTTGGGAGCAATGAGCAGTTCTTC; CDR3 protein: CASSEFGSNEQFF
J gene: TRBJ1-5; clone size: many; V gene: TRBV5-1; D gene: NA; CDR3 DNA: TGCGCCAGCAGCCCTCTAGGGAGACGGTTGCATCAGCCCCAGCATTTT; CDR3 protein: CASSPLGRRLHQPQHF
J gene: TRBJ1-2; clone size: NA; V gene: TRBV6-1; D gene: NA; CDR3 DNA: TGTGCCAGCAGTGAAGTCAGGGGATGGTACACCTTC; CDR3 protein: CASSEVRGWYTF
J gene: TRBJ2-5; clone size: medium-sized; V gene: TRBV11-3; D gene: NA; CDR3 DNA: TGTGCCAGCAGCCCCCCCTCGGACGGGAAAGAGACCCAGTACTTC; CDR3 protein: CASSPPSDGKETQYF
J gene: TRBJ2-6; clone size: few; V gene: TRBV27; D gene: NA; CDR3 DNA: TGTGCCAGCAGTGTCAGGGGTGTTAGCTCTGTGGCCAACGTCCTGACTTTC; CDR3 protein: CASSVRGVSSVANVLTF
J gene: TRBJ1-2; clone size: NA; V gene: TRBV20-1; D gene: NA; CDR3 DNA: TGCAGTGCTACCGAGCTCAATAACTATGGCTACACCTTC; CDR3 protein: CSATELNNYGYTF
J gene: TRBJ1-2; clone size: medium-sized; V gene: TRBV5-6; D gene: NA; CDR3 DNA: TGTGCCAGCAGTTCTCAGACATCCCCTCTCTATGGCTACACCTTC; CDR3 protein: CASSSQTSPLYGYTF
J gene: TRBJ1-5; clone size: many; V gene: TRBV16; D gene: NA; CDR3 DNA: TGTGCCAGCAGCCAATCTGGTGGAGAACAGCCCCAGCATTTT; CDR3 protein: CASSQSGGEQPQHF
J gene: TRBJ2-7; clone size: medium-sized; V gene: TRBV15; D gene: NA; CDR3 DNA: TGTGCCACCAGCAGAGATAGGGTGGACTCGGAGCAGTACTTC; CDR3 protein: CATSRDRVDSEQYF
J gene: TRBJ1-5; clone size: NA; V gene: TRBV20-1; D gene: NA; CDR3 DNA: TGCAGTGCTAGACAGGGAGGTCAGCCCCAGCATTTT; CDR3 protein: CSARQGGQPQHF
J gene: TRBJ1-1; clone size: few; V gene: TRBV6-5; D gene: NA; CDR3 DNA: TGTGCCAGCAGTTGCCCGGCAACGAACACTGAAGCTTTCTTT; CDR3 protein: CASSCPATNTEAFF
J gene: TRBJ1-5; clone size: NA; V gene: TRBV6-1; D gene: NA; CDR3 DNA: TGTGCCAGCAGTGAAGAGAACAATCAGCCCCAGCATTTT; CDR3 protein: CASSEENNQPQHF
J gene: TRBJ2-7; clone size: few; V gene: TRBV27; D gene: TRBD2; CDR3 DNA: TGTGCCAGCAGTCCCTGGACTAGCGGGACCTCCTACGAGCAGTACTTC; CDR3 protein: CASSPWTSGTSYEQYF
J gene: TRBJ1-6; clone size: NA; V gene: TRBV30; D gene: NA; CDR3 DNA: TGTGCCTGGAGTGCCTCGGGGGATTCACCCCTCCACTTT; CDR3 protein: CAWSASGDSPLHF
J gene: TRBJ2-7; clone size: few; V gene: TRBV10-1; D gene: NA; CDR3 DNA: TGCGCCAGCAGTGGCTCGACACTTGGCGAGCAGTACTTC; CDR3 protein: CASSGSTLGEQYF
J gene: TRBJ1-2; clone size: NA; V gene: TRBV6-1; D gene: NA; CDR3 DNA: TGTGCCAGCATTGGAGGGACGGCCGACTATGGTTACACCTTC; CDR3 protein: CASIGGTADYGYTF
J gene: TRBJ1-3; clone size: medium-sized; V gene: TRBV20-1; D gene: NA; CDR3 DNA: TGCAGTGCTAGAGATTCCAAGGCTCACGGGAACTCTGGAAACACCATATATTTT; CDR3 protein: CSARDSKAHGNSGNTIYF
J gene: TRBJ2-1; clone size: NA; V gene: TRBV9; D gene: TRBD2; CDR3 DNA: TGTGCCAGCAGCGACGGGACTAGCGGGAGAAGGTCCTACAATGAGCAGTTCTTC; CDR3 protein: CASSDGTSGRRSYNEQFF
J gene: TRBJ1-1; clone size: medium-sized; V gene: TRBV5-1; D gene: NA; CDR3 DNA: TGCGCCAGCAGCTTGGCCGGGGAGGTGAGAGCTTTCTTT; CDR3 protein: CASSLAGEVRAFF